Here is one T cell receptor beta chain with its context. The data belong to a study of blood T cell repertoires in COVID-19. Study-wide background: Samples of COVID-19 (acute and convalescent) were obtained from the United States, Italy and Spain. Nucleic acid was either cDNA or gDNA, and it came from T cells, B-cell-depleted T cells, or PBMCs.

Germline-derived CDR1 and CDR2 are MRHNA and SNTAGT. The CDR3 contains 15 residues. Unmatched junction bases numbered 4, after V lost 5 bases and J lost 2 bases. Original processing methods: Amplification of reference gene primers was used by the study to estimate nucleated cell counts. Repertoires were generated with immunoSEQ multiplex PCR, while TCRdb's copy carries only in-frame clones and drops some. V and J calls and clone size are those listed in that table; D and trimming were worked out from the DNA. This sample has a few hundred thousand clones, with around 79% found just once. The sequence came from an elderly woman with acute or convalescent COVID-19. The chain joins TRBV6-4 to TRBJ2-5; 11 bases agree with TRBD2. Material: peripheral blood. The CDR3 coding sequence is TGTGCCAGCAGTCGGACTAGCGGGTATCAAGAGACCCAGTACTTC. Protein sequence: CASSRTSGYQETQYF.